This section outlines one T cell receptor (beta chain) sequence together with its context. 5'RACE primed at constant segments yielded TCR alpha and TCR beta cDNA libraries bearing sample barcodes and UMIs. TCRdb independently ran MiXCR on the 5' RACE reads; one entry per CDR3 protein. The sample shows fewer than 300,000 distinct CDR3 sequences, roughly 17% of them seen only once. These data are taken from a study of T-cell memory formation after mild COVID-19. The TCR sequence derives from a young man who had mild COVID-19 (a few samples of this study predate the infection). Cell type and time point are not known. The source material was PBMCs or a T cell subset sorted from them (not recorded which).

This CDR3 is CASSFWGAGANVLTF. The CDR3, as DNA: TGTGCCAGCAGTTTTTGGGGGGCTGGGGCCAACGTCCTGACTTTC. The rearrangement uses TRBV12-3 or TRBV12-4 and TRBJ2-6, with D possibly matching TRBD2 (6 bases). V lost 3 bases and J 2 bases, leaving 8 bases between the germline ends. This CDR3 comprises 15 residues.